This entry lists 30 T cell receptor beta chains sequenced from one sample in a study of molecular identifiers for immune sequencing clone quantification. TCRdb itself ran the PCR reads through MiXCR, one entry per CDR3 protein. The sample lists around 300,000 distinct CDR3 sequences, under 25% occurring once. Sequencing used naive CD8+ T cells from blood, with Jurkat cell RNA spiked in. Sample subset: FACS-sorted CD8+CD4-CCR7+CD45RA+ naive T cells. The receptor set was obtained from a human donor in good health. Some libraries in this study had Jurkat cell RNA spiked in.

This chain uses TRBV3-1 with TRBJ2-3, with 7 bases identical to TRBD1. The CDR3 consists of 17 residues. Germline V gives CDR1 LGHDT, CDR2 YNNKEL (reference sequence). The ends lost 4 bases at V and 2 bases at J; junction bases unmatched: 12. Here the CDR3 DNA reads TGTGCCAGCAGCCCACCGACAGGGCTGGTCCTCACAGATACGCAGTATTTT. This sequence encodes CASSPPTGLVLTDTQYF.

For this clonotype: Being one base from a much bigger clone, this may be a read error. The J gene is TRBJ2-7, the V gene TRBV9; 9 bases are a match to TRBD2. The CDR3 covers 16 residues. Germline CDR1 and CDR2: SGDLS and YYNGEE. The CDR3 loop reads CASSVGDSGSGYERYF. For the CDR3, the DNA is TGTGCCAGCAGCGTAGGGGATAGCGGGAGTGGTTACGAGCGGTACTTC.

This clonotype was detected ten times or more. The chain uses TRBV6-5 and TRBJ2-7, with D maybe TRBD2 (6 bases). The CDR3 runs to 13 residues. The germline CDR1 and CDR2 sequences are MNHEY and SVGAGI. V lost 4 bases and J lost 8, with 15 bases in between. CDR3 nucleotides: TGTGCCAGCAGTTTCCCGGGAGCCCCCAAGCAGTACTTC. This translates into CASSFPGAPKQYF.

This clonotype was counted a few times. The J gene is TRBJ2-1, the V gene TRBV20-1, with 11 bases that match TRBD2. V lost 0 bases and J lost 8; bases outside the gene matches: 3. The CDR3 covers 14 residues. CDR1 is DFQATT, CDR2 SNEGSKA, per germline (reference sequence). The CDR3 sequence: CSAREGLAGHEQFF. In nucleotides, the CDR3 is TGCAGTGCTAGAGAAGGACTAGCGGGCCATGAGCAGTTCTTC.

In this sample, this clonotype turned up many times. The chain carries TRBV5-1 and TRBJ2-7; 7 positions match TRBD1. The ends lost 3 bases at V and 5 bases at J; junction bases unmatched: 8. CDR3 length: 14 residues. Germline lookup yields CDR1 SGHRS and CDR2 YFSETQ. CDR3 sequence reads: CASSSDRENDEQYF. DNA of the CDR3: TGCGCCAGCAGCTCTGACAGGGAAAACGACGAGCAGTACTTC. The full variable domain, rest sourced from reference TRBV5-1 and TRBJ2-7, is KAGVTQTPRYLIKTRGQQVTLSCSPISGHRSVSWYQQTPGQGLQFLFEYFSETQRNKGNFPGRFSGRQFSNSRSEMNVSTLELGDSALYLCASSSDRENDEQYFGPGTRLTVT.

CDR3 loop: CASSPTRGGTEAFF. Here the CDR3 DNA reads TGTGCCAGCAGTCCGACTAGGGGTGGCACTGAAGCTTTCTTT. V usage is TRBV27 and J usage is TRBJ1-1, with D perhaps TRBD1 (5 bases). V was pared by 5 bases and J by 4 bases, with 14 bases between. Germline V gene lookup returns CDR1 MNHEY and CDR2 SMNVEV (reference sequence). This CDR3 has 14 residues.

The sample holds a few counts of this clonotype. An end of the junction differs from the germline gene, which may be a read error. V is TRBV12-5 and J is TRBJ2-2, with D possibly TRBD1 on 6 matching bases. Germline values: CDR1 LGHNT, CDR2 FRNRAP. The CDR3 has 16 residues. DNA of the CDR3: TGTGCTAGTGGTTTGGTACAGGGTGCGAACACCGGGGAGCTGGTTTTT. Encoded protein: CASGLVQGANTGELVF.

Concerning this clonotype itself: Given the absence of the conserved phenylalanine or tryptophan at the CDR3 end, a read error is likely. The chain has TRBV27 and TRBJ2-1, with 8 bases fitting TRBD2. Per the germline V gene, CDR1 is MNHEY and CDR2 is SMNVEV (reference sequence). J was trimmed by 5 bases and V by 4 bases; bases with no gene match: 7. This CDR3 region has 15 residues. CDR3 region: CASSSEGLENNEQFL. CDR3 bases: TGTGCCAGCAGTTCGGAGGGACTAGAGAACAATGAGCAGTTCCTC.

V gene TRBV7-3 combines with J gene TRBJ1-2, with D possibly TRBD1 on 5 matching bases. This CDR3 region has 14 residues. Trimming removed 5 bases at V and 2 bases at J, with 12 bases between. Germline assignment: CDR1 SGHTA and CDR2 FQGTGA. The CDR3 DNA sequence: TGTGCCAGCAGCCCCCCCGGACAAAACTATGGCTACACCTTC. Protein product: CASSPPGQNYGYTF.

This clonotype was recorded a few times. The rearrangement joins TRBV27 to TRBJ2-3, with unresolved D. CDR1 and CDR2 from the germline V gene are MNHEY and SMNVEV (reference sequence). V gave up 7 bases and J gave up 2 bases, with 4 bases separating them. This CDR3 region has 11 residues. The CDR3 DNA reads TGTGCCAGCACCCACACAGATACGCAGTATTTT. Residues: CASTHTDTQYF.

The J gene is TRBJ2-3, the V gene TRBV12-3 or TRBV12-4, with 12 nucleotides matching TRBD2. Germline trimming cut 4 bases from V and 4 bases from J; bases unmatched to any gene: 9. The length of the CDR3 is 17 residues. This CDR3 reads CASSSRTSGVGADTQYF. The CDR3, as DNA: TGTGCCAGCAGTTCACGGACTAGCGGGGTAGGGGCAGATACGCAGTATTTT.

Details on this clonotype: This may come from a read error, since a much larger clone is one base off. The chain combines TRBV29-1 with TRBJ2-5; possible D gene TRBD2, 5 bases. This CDR3 is 12 amino acids long. Trimming pared 3 bases from V and 2 bases from J, leaving 7 bases between. Looked up from germline, CDR1 is SQVTM and CDR2 is ANQGSEA. The CDR3 nucleotides are TGCAGCGTTGAGGGAGTACAAGAGACCCAGTACTTC. Protein product: CSVEGVQETQYF.

J is TRBJ1-1 and V is TRBV7-9; D not resolved. V gave up 4 bases and J gave up 4 bases, with 16 bases separating them. From germline, CDR1 is SEHNR and CDR2 FQNEAQ (reference sequence). This CDR3 has 15 amino acids. CDR3 sequence (DNA): TGTGCCAGCAGCTCCCAAGAGAATTGGGGCACTGAAGCTTTCTTT. Its translation: CASSSQENWGTEAFF.

The rearrangement joins TRBV6-4 to TRBJ2-3; TRBD1 aligns across 7 bases. Per germline, CDR1 MRHNA and CDR2 SNTAGT. J gave up 0 bases and V 8 bases, and 23 bases lay outside the gene matches. There are 20 residues in the CDR3. Here the CDR3 reads CASGKLDRTQIRTSTDTQYF. The CDR3 region has the DNA TGTGCCAGCGGAAAGTTGGACAGGACTCAAATCCGGACTAGCACAGATACGCAGTATTTT.

V usage is TRBV12-3 or TRBV12-4 and J usage is TRBJ2-1; 11 nucleotides line up with TRBD2. The junction had 10 bases not matched to a gene; V was cut back by 6 bases and J by 0 bases. The CDR3 runs 18 residues. For the CDR3, the DNA is TGTGCCAGCAGCTTTACTAGCGGGAGTGTCCCCTCCTACAATGAGCAGTTCTTC. It yields the protein CASSFTSGSVPSYNEQFF.

In its sample, this clonotype was seen a few times. The chain links TRBV14 to TRBJ2-5, with D possibly matching TRBD1 (6 bases). The germline V gene has CDR1 SGHDN and CDR2 FVKESK. CDR3 size: 16 residues. Trimming removed 1 base from V and 1 base from J, with 13 bases in between. Written as DNA, the CDR3 is TGTGCCAGCAGCCAAGGGTTCGGACAGCGCCAAGAGACCCAGTACTTC. Translating gives CASSQGFGQRQETQYF.

The chain combines TRBV24-1 with TRBJ2-1; the D gene is possibly TRBD2 (5 bases). CDR1 and CDR2 from the germline V gene are KGHDR and SFDVKD. The CDR3 is 17 amino acids. V was cut by 5 bases and J by 1 base, with 17 bases left in between. The CDR3 reads CATSGSTARGSYNEQFF. The CDR3 bases are TGTGCCACCAGTGGGTCTACAGCTAGAGGGTCCTACAATGAGCAGTTCTTC.

Comments on this clonotype: It is likely a read error, because the conserved phenylalanine at the end of the CDR3 is missing. The rearrangement joins TRBV7-8 to TRBJ2-6; D unclear. The CDR3 spans 18 residues. Germline CDR1 SGHVS, CDR2 FQNEAQ. Deletions cut 3 bases from V and 0 bases from J, with 15 bases between. The CDR3 region has the DNA TGTGCCAGCAGCTTCCTGGTCGGGCAGAGCTCTGGGGCCAACGTCCTGACTCTC. It translates to CASSFLVGQSSGANVLTL.

This clonotype was counted between two and nine times. The chain couples TRBV4-3 to TRBJ2-7; D not certain. Germline V CDR1 and CDR2: LGHNA, YSLEER. The CDR3 runs to 13 residues. Between the trimmed V and J ends, which lost 0 bases and 5 bases, there was a span of 8 bases. CDR3: CASSQDRLDEQYF. The CDR3 DNA follows: TGCGCCAGCAGCCAAGACAGGTTGGACGAGCAGTACTTC.

The chain has TRBV28 and TRBJ1-4; D is possibly TRBD1 (5 bases). Germline lookup yields CDR1 MDHEN and CDR2 SYDVKM. This CDR3 region has 15 residues. Trimming stripped 5 bases from V and 4 bases from J, with 14 bases between. This chain's CDR3 is CASSPGSGINEKLFF. DNA for the CDR3: TGTGCCAGCAGTCCCGGGTCAGGGATTAATGAAAAACTGTTTTTT.

V and J are TRBV12-3 or TRBV12-4 and TRBJ1-5; D not certain. The CDR3 extends over 15 amino acids. Trimming took 6 bases from V and 2 from J, leaving 14 bases between them. CDR3 DNA: TGTGCCAGCAGCCCGACGGGTTACGGCAATCAGCCCCAGCATTTT. It is translated as CASSPTGYGNQPQHF.

The V gene is TRBV19, the J gene TRBJ1-5; D is possibly TRBD1 (5 bases). The CDR3 totals 13 residues. Germline CDR1 reads LNHDA; CDR2 reads SQIVND (reference sequence). V lost 6 bases to trimming and J lost 6 bases, with 12 bases between them. The chain's CDR3 is CASRGGEGQPQHF. The DNA for the CDR3 is TGTGCCAGTAGGGGAGGGGAGGGTCAGCCCCAGCATTTT.

This chain uses TRBV20-1 with TRBJ2-3; 11 nucleotides align to TRBD2. J was trimmed by 2 bases and V by 0 bases; bases with no gene match: 4. The CDR3 extends over 16 amino acids. Germline CDR1 is DFQATT and CDR2 is SNEGSKA (reference sequence). For the CDR3, the DNA is TGCAGTGCTAGAGATATGGGACTAGCGGCCACAGATACGCAGTATTTT. Its translation is CSARDMGLAATDTQYF.

At least ten counts were recorded for this clonotype. V gene TRBV14 combines with J gene TRBJ2-6; D gene uncertain. CDR1 SGHDN and CDR2 FVKESK come from the germline V gene. The CDR3 totals 15 residues. The V end was cut by 2 bases, the J end by 2 bases, with 7 bases between. The CDR3 region has the DNA TGTGCCAGCAGCCAATACAGAGCTGGGGCCAACGTCCTGACTTTC. Translation: CASSQYRAGANVLTF. The full variable domain, rest sourced from reference TRBV14 and TRBJ2-6, is EAGVTQFPSHSVIEKGQTVTLRCDPISGHDNLYWYRRVMGKEIKFLLHFVKESKQDESGMPNNRFLAERTGGTYSTLKVQPAELEDSGVYFCASSQYRAGANVLTFGAGSRLTVL.

This clonotype was observed a handful of times. The chain employs TRBV27 and TRBJ1-6; no reliable D call. The V end was cut by 0 bases, the J end by 0 bases, with 3 bases between. Germline assignment: CDR1 MNHEY and CDR2 SMNVEV (reference sequence). CDR3 length: 15 residues. Written as DNA, the CDR3 is TGTGCCAGCAGTTTATCGTTCTCCTATAATTCACCCCTCCACTTT. Its protein product is CASSLSFSYNSPLHF.

As for this clonotype: A much bigger clone sits one base away, suggesting this may be a read error. The V call is TRBV4-3, the J call TRBJ2-5; weak D call: TRBD1 (6 bases). This CDR3 comprises 15 residues. The V gene lost 4 bases and the J gene lost 4 bases, with 16 bases spanning the gap. Germline loops: CDR1 LGHNA, CDR2 YSLEER. The DNA for the CDR3 is TGCGCCAGCAGCCGGCAAAAACAGGGCGGAGAGACCCAGTACTTC. Translating it yields CASSRQKQGGETQYF.

The rearrangement joins TRBV5-4 to TRBJ2-1; a weak D match, TRBD1 (5 bases). V dropped 2 bases and J dropped 9 bases, with 9 bases sitting between them. This CDR3 contains 12 residues. Looked up from germline, CDR1 is SGHNT and CDR2 is YYREEE (reference sequence). Here the CDR3 reads CASSFGATEQFF. The CDR3 coding sequence is TGTGCCAGCAGCTTTGGGGCTACTGAGCAGTTCTTC. Combining the CDR3 with reference TRBV5-4 and TRBJ2-1 gives the whole variable domain ETGVTQSPTHLIKTRGQQVTLRCSSQSGHNTVSWYQQALGQGPQFIFQYYREEENGRGNFPPRFSGLQFPNYSSELNVNALELDDSALYLCASSFGATEQFFGPGTRLTVL.

The V gene is TRBV29-1, the J gene TRBJ2-2; TRBD2 agrees at 15 bases. The CDR3 covers 17 residues. In germline, CDR1 is SQVTM, CDR2 ANQGSEA. V gave up 3 bases and J gave up 3 bases; unmatched junction bases: 5. The CDR3, as DNA: TGCAGCGTTGAGTGGGGGACTAGCGGGAGGTACACCGGGGAGCTGTTTTTT. Translation: CSVEWGTSGRYTGELFF.

This clonotype was picked up many times. The J gene is TRBJ2-2, the V gene TRBV24-1; 9 bases are a match to TRBD2. This CDR3 has 21 residues. CDR1 and CDR2 from the germline V gene are KGHDR and SFDVKD. V trimming: 2 bases; J trimming: 5 bases; junction bases outside the gene matches: 20. CDR3 sequence reads: CATSDSHLLGLAREGTGELFF. The CDR3, as DNA: TGTGCCACCAGTGATTCCCACTTACTAGGACTAGCGCGTGAAGGTACCGGGGAGCTGTTTTTT.

This clonotype came up a few times. V usage is TRBV7-9 and J usage is TRBJ1-1; 7 bases fit TRBD1. With V trimmed by 0 bases and J by 5 bases, 6 bases remained unmatched. The CDR3 is made up of 15 amino acids. Per the germline V gene, CDR1 is SEHNR and CDR2 is FQNEAQ (reference sequence). This chain's CDR3 is CASSLAQGQSTEAFF. CDR3 in DNA: TGTGCCAGCAGCTTAGCCCAGGGACAGTCGACTGAAGCTTTCTTT.